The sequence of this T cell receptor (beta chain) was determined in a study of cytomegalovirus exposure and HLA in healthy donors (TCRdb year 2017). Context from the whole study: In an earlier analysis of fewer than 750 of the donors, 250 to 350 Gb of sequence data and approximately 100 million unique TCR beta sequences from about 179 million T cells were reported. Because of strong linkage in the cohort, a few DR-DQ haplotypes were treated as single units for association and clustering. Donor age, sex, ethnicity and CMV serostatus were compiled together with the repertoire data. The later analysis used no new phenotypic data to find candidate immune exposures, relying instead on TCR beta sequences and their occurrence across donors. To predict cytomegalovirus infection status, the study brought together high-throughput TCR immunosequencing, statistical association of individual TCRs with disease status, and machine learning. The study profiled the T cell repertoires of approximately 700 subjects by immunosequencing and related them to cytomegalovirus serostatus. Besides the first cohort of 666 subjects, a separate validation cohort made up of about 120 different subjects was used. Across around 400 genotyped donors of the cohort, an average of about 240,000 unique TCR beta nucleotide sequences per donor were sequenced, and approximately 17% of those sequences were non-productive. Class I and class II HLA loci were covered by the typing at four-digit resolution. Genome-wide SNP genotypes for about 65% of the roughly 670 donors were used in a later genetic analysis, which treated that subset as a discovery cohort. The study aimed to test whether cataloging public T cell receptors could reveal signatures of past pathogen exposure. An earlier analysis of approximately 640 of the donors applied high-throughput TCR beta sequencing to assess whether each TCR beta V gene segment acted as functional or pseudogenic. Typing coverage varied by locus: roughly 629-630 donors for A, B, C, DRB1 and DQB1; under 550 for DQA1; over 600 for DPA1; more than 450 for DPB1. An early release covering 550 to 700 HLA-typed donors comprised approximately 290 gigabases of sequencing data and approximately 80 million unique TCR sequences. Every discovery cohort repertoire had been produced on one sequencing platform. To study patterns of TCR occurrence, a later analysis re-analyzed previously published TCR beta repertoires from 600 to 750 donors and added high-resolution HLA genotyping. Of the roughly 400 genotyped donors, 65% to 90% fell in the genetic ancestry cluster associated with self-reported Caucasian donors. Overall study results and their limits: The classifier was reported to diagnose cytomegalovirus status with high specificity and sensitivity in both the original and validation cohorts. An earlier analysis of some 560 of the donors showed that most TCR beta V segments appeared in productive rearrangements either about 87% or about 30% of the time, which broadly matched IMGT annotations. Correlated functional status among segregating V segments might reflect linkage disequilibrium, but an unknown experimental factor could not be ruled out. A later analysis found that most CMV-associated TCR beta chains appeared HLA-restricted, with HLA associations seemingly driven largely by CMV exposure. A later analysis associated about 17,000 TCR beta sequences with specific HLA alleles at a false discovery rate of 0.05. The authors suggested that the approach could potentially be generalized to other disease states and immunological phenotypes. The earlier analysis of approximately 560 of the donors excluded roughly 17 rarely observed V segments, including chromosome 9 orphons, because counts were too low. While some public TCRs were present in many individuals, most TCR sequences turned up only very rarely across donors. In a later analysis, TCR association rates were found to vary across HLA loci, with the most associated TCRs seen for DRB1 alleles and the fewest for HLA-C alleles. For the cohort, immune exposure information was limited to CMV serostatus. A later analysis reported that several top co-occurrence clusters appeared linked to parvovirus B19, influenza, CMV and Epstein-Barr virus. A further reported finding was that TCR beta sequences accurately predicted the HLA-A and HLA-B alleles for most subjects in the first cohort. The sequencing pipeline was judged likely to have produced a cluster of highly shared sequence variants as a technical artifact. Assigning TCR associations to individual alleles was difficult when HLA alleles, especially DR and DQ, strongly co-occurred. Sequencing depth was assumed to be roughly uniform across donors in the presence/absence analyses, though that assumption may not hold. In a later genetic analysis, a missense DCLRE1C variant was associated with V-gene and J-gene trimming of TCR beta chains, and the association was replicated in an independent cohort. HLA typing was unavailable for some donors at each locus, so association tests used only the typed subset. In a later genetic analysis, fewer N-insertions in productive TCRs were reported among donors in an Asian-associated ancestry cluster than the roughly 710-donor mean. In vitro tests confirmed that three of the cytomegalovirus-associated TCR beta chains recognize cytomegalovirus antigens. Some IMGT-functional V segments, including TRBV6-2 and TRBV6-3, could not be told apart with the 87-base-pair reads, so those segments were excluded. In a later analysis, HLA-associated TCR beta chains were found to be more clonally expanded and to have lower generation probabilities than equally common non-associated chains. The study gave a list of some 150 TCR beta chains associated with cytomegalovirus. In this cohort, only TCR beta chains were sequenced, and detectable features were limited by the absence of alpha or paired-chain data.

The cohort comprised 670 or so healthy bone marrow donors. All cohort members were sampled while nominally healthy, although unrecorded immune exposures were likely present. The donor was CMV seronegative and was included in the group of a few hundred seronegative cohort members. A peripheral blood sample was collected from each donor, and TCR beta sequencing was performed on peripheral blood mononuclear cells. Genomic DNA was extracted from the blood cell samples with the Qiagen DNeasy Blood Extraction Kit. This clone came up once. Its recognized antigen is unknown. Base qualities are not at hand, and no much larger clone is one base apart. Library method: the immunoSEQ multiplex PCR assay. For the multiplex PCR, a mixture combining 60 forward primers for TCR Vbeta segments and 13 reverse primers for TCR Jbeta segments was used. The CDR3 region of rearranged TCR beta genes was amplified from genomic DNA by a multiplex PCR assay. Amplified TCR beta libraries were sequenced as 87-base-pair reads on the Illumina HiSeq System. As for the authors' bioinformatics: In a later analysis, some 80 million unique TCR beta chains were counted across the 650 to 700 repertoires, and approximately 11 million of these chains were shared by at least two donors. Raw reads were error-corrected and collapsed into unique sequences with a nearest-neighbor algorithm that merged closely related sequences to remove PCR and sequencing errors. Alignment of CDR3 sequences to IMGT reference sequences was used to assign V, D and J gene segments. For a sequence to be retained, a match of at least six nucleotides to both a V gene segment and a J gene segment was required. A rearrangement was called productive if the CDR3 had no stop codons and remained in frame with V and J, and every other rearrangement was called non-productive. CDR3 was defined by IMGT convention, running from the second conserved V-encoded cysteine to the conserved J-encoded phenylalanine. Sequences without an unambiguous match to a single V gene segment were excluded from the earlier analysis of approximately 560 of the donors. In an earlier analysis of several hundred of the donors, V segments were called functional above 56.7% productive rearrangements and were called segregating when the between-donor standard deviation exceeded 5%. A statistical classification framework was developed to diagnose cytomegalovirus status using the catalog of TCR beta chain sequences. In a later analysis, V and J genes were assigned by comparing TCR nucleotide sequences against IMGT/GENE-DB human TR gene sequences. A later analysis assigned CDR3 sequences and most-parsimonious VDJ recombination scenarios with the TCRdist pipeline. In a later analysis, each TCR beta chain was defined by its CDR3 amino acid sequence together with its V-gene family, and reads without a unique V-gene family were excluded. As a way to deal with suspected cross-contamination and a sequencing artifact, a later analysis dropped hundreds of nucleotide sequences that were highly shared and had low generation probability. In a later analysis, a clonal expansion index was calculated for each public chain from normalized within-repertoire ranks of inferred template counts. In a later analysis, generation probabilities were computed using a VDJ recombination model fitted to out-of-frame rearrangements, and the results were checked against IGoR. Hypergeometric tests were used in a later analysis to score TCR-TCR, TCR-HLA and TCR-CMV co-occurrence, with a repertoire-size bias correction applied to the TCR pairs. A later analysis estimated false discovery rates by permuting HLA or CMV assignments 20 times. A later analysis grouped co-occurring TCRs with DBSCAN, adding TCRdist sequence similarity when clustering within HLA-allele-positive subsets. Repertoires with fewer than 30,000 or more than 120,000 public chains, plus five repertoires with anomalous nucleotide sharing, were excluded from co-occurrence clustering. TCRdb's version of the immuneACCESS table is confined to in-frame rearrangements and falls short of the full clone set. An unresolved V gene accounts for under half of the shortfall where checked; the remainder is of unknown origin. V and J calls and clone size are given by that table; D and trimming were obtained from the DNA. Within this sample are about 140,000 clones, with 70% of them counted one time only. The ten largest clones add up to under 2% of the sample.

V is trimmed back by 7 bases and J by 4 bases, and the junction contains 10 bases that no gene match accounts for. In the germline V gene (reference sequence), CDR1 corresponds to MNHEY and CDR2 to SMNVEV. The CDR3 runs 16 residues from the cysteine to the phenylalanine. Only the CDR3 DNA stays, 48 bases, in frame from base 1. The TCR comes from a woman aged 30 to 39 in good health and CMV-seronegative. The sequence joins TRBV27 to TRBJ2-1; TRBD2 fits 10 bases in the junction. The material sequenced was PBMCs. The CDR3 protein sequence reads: CASKLALAGIYNEQFF. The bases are TGTGCCAGCAAGCTCGCACTAGCGGGGATTTACAATGAGCAGTTCTTC.